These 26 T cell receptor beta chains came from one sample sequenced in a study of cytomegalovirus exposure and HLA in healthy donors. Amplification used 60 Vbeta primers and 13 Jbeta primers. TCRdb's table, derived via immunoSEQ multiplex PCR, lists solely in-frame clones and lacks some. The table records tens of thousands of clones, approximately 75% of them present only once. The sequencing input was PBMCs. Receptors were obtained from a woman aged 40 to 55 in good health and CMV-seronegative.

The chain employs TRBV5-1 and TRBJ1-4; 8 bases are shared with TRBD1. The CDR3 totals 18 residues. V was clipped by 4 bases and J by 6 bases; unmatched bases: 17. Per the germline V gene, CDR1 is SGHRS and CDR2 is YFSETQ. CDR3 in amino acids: CASSPKPGQELTDEKLFF. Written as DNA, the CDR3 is TGCGCCAGCAGCCCGAAACCGGGACAGGAGCTGACAGATGAAAAACTGTTTTTT.

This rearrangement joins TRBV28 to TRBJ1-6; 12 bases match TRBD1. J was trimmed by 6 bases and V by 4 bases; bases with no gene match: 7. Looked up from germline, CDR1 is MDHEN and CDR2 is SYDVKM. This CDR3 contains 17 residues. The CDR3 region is CASSSPGQGAFNSPLHF. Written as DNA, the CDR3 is TGTGCCAGCAGTTCTCCGGGACAGGGGGCTTTTAATTCACCCCTCCACTTT.

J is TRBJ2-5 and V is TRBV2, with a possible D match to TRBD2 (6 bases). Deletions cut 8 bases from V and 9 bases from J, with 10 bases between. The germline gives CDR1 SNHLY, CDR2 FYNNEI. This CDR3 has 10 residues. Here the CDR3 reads CASPPGAQYF. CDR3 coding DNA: TGTGCCAGCCCCCCGGGGGCCCAGTACTTC. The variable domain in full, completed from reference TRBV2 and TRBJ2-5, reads EPEVTQTPSHQVTQMGQEVILRCVPISNHLYFYWYRQILGQKVEFLVSFYNNEISEKSEIFDDQFSVERPDGSNFTLKIRSTKLEDSAMYFCASPPGAQYFGPGTRLLVL.

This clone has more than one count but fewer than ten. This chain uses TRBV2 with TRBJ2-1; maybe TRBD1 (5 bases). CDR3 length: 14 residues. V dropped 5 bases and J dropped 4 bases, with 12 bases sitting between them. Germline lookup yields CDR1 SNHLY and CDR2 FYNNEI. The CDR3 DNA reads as TGTGCCAGCAGTCCACGGACACCATACAATGAGCAGTTCTTC. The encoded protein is CASSPRTPYNEQFF.

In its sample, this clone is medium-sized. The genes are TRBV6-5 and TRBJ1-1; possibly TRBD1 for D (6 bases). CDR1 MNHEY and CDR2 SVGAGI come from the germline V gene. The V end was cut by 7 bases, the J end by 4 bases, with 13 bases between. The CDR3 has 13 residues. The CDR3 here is CASTPTGTTEAFF. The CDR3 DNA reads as TGTGCCAGCACCCCTACAGGGACCACTGAAGCTTTCTTT.

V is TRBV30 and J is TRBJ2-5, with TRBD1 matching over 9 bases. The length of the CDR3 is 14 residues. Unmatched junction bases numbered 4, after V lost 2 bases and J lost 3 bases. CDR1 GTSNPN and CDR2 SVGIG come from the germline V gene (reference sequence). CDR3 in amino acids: CAWSTGTGKETQYF. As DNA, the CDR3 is TGTGCCTGGAGTACCGGGACAGGGAAAGAGACCCAGTACTTC.

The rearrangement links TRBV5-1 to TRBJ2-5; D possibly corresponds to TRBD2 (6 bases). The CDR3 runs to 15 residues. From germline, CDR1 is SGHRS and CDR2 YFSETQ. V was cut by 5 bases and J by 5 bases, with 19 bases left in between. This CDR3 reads CASRKEGSPGETQYF. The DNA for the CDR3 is TGCGCCAGCAGGAAGGAGGGGTCCCCCGGCGAGACCCAGTACTTC.

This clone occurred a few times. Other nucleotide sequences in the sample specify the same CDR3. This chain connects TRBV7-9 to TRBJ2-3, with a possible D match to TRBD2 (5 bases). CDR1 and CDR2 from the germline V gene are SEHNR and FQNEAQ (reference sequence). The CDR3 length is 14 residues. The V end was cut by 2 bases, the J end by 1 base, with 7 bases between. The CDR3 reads CASSLSGGTDTQYF. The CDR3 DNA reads TGTGCCAGCAGCTTATCCGGGGGCACAGATACGCAGTATTTT.

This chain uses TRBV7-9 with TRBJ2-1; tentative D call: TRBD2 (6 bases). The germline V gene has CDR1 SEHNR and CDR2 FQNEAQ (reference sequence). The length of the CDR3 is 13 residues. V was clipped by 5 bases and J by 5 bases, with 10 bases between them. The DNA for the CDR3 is TGTGCCAGCAGCCCCCGGACTAACAATGAGCAGTTCTTC. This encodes CASSPRTNNEQFF. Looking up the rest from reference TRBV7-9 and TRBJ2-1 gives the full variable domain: DTGVSQNPRHKITKRGQNVTFRCDPISEHNRLYWYRQTLGQGPEFLTYFQNEAQLEKSRLLSDRFSAERPKGSFSTLEIQRTEQGDSAMYLCASSPRTNNEQFFGPGTRLTVL.

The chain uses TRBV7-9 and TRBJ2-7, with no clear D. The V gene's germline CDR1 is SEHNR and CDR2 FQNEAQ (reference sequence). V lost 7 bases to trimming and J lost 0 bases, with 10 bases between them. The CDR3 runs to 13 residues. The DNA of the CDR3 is TGTGCCAGCACCTCTCCGAGCTCCTACGAGCAGTACTTC. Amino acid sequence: CASTSPSSYEQYF.

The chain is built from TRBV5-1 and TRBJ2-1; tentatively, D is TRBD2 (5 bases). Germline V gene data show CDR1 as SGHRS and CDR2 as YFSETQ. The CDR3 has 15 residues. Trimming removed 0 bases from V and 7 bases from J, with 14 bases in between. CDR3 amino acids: CASSLDSGSGNEQFF. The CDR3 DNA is TGCGCCAGCAGCTTGGATAGTGGGTCGGGGAATGAGCAGTTCTTC.

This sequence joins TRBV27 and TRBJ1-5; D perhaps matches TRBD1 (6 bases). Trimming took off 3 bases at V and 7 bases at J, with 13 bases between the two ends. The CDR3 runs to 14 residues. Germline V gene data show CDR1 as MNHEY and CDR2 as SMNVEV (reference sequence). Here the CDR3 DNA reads TGTGCCAGCAGTTTTTATGGGGGCGGGCAGCCCCAGCATTTT. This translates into CASSFYGGGQPQHF.

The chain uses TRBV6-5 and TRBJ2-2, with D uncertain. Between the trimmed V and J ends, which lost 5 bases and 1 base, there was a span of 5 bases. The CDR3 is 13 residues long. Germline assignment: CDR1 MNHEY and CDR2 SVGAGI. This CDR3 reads CASSRQNTGELFF. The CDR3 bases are TGTGCCAGCAGTCGACAGAACACCGGGGAGCTGTTTTTT.

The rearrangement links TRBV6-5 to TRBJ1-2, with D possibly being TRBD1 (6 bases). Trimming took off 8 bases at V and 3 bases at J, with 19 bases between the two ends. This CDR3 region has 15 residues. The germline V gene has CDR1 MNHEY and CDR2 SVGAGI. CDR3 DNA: TGTGCCAGCTCCACAGACGCGGACAGCTACTATGGCTACACCTTC. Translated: CASSTDADSYYGYTF.

The CDR3 DNA is TGCGCCAGCAGCCCCGGGACAGGGGGCTTTGCTGGGGCCAACGTCCTGACTTTC. This translates into CASSPGTGGFAGANVLTF. The rearrangement links TRBV4-3 to TRBJ2-6; TRBD1 agrees at 12 bases. Germline lookup yields CDR1 LGHNA and CDR2 YSLEER. After removal of 4 bases from V and 2 bases from J, the junction contained 6 bases not matched to a gene. The CDR3 has 18 amino acids.

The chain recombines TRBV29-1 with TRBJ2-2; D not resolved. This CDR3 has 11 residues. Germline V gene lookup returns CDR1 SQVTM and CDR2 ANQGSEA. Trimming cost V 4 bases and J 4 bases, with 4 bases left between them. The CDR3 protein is CSVAGTGELFF. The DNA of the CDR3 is TGCAGCGTTGCGGGCACCGGGGAGCTGTTTTTT.

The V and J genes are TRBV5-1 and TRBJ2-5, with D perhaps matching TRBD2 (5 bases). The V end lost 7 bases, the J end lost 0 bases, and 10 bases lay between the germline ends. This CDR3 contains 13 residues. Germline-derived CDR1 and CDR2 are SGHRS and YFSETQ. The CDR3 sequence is CASSGGNQETQYF. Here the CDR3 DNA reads TGCGCCAGCTCCGGAGGAAACCAAGAGACCCAGTACTTC.

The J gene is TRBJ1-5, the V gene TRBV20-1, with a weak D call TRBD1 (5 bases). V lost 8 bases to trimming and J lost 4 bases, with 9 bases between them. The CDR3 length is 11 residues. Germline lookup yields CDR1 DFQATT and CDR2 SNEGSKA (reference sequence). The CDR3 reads CSSGGNQPQHF. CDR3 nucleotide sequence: TGCAGTTCGGGGGGGAATCAGCCCCAGCATTTT.

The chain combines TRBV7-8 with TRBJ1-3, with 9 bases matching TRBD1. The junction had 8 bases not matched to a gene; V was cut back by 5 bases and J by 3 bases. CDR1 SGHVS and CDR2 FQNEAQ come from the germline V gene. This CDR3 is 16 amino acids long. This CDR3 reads CASSMGTGLFGNTIYF. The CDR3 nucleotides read TGTGCCAGCAGCATGGGGACAGGGCTTTTTGGAAACACCATATATTTT.

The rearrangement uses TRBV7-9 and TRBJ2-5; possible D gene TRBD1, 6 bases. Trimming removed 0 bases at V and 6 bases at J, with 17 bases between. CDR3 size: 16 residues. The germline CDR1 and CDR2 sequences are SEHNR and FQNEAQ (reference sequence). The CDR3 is CASSLAQTGTGKTQYF. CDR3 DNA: TGTGCCAGCAGCTTAGCACAAACAGGGACGGGAAAGACCCAGTACTTC.

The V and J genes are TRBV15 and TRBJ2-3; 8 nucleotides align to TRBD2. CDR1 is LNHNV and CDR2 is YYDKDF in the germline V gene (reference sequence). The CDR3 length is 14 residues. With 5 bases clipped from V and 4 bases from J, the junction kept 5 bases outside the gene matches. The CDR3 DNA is TGTGCCACCAGCTTCGGGGGGGCAGCAGATACGCAGTATTTT. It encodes CATSFGGAADTQYF. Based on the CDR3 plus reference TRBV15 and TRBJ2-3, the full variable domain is DAMVIQNPRYQVTQFGKPVTLSCSQTLNHNVMYWYQQKSSQAPKLLFHYYDKDFNNEADTPDNFQSRRPNTSFCFLDIRSPGLGDTAMYLCATSFGGAADTQYFGPGTRLTVL.

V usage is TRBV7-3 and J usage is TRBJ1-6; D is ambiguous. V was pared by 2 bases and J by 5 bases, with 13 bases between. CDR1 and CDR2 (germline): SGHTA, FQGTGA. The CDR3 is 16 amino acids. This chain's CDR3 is CASSLFGRGNNSPLHF. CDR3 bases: TGTGCCAGCAGCTTATTTGGGCGAGGGAATAATTCACCCCTCCACTTT.

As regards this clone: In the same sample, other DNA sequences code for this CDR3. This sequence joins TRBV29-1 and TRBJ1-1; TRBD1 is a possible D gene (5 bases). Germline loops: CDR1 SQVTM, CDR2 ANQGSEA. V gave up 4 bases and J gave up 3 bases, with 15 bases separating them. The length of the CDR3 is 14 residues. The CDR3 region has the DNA TGCAGCGTTGTATTGGCAGGGCGGCACACTGAAGCTTTCTTT. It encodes CSVVLAGRHTEAFF.

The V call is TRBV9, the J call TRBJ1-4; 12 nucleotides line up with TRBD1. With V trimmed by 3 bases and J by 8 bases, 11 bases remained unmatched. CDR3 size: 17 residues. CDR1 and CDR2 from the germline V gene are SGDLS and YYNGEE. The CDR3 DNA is TGTGCCAGCAGCGCGCTTTCTGGGACAGGGGGCAAAGAAAAACTGTTTTTT. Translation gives CASSALSGTGGKEKLFF.

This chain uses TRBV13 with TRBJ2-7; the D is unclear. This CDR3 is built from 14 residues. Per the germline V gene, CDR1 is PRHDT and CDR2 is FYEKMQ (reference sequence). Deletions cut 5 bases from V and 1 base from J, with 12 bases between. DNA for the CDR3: TGTGCCAGCAGCAACAGACAAATTTCCTACGAGCAGTACTTC. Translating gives CASSNRQISYEQYF.

The CDR3 loop reads CASSPHLSTEAFF. Written as DNA, the CDR3 is TGTGCCAGTAGCCCGCATTTGAGCACTGAAGCTTTCTTT. The chain combines TRBV19 with TRBJ1-1; unclear D gene. The CDR3 consists of 13 residues. Trimming cost V 6 bases and J 4 bases, with 12 bases left between them. Germline-derived CDR1 and CDR2 are LNHDA and SQIVND (reference sequence).